Reported below is one TCR beta chain. Its antigen has not been determined. No base quality information exists; no much larger clone differs at one position. TCR beta CDR3 regions were sequenced from DNA using the immunoSEQ Assay. The original methods were these. To compute T cell density, TCR beta template counts were normalized to usable DNA, which was estimated by amplifying housekeeping genes. The preseqR package was used to estimate richness by extrapolating to 400,000 templates for PBMC samples and to 120,000 templates for tissue samples. Clonality was taken to be one minus Pielou's evenness. Tissue-enriched TCRs were identified through differential abundance testing performed on productive amino-acid clonotypes, with a minimum total count of 5 and an alpha of 0.1. Repertoire overlap between compartments was quantified with the Jaccard Index and Morisita Overlap Index. GLIPH clustered TCR beta CDR3s with public tetramer-defined viral CDR3s; viral motifs required at least three viral sequences plus V-gene enrichment. The table comes from immuneACCESS by way of TCRdb, which keeps in-frame sequences with V and J called. Part of the clones is missing from these tables; in studies checked, under half for an unresolved V gene and the rest for unknown reasons. V and J calls and clone size come straight from that table; D and trimming were deduced from the DNA. Recorded for this sample are approximately 40,000 clones; around nine tenths of them occurred a single time. Of the sample, 3% to 4.5% is held by the ten largest clones.

The CDR3 sequence holds 16 residues, the cysteine and phenylalanine included. The only DNA kept is the CDR3, 48 bases in frame from the first base. As encoded in the germline V gene, CDR1 is MDHEN while CDR2 is SYDVKM. V ends up 2 bases short and J 1 base short, with an unmatched junction base count of 3. At diagnosis, peripheral blood, uninvolved tumor-adjacent lung and tumor were collected and stored as a combination of fresh-frozen and FFPE material. Blood samples were analyzed as peripheral blood mononuclear cells for TCR repertoire profiling. These data come from a study of T cells in localized non-small cell lung cancer (dated by TCRdb to the early 2020s). Study-wide context: The study examined T cell repertoires in roughly 240 patients with early-stage NSCLC and compared tumors with uninvolved tumor-adjacent lungs. Of the NSCLC patients, 129 were male and approximately 100 were female, and the mean age was about 69 years. The cohort was made up of approximately 250 treatment-naive NSCLC patients whose localized lung tumors had been resected. Beyond this particular receptor, the publication reports: Because multi-region tumor sequencing was not done, intratumor heterogeneity could not be ruled out. Uninvolved tumor-adjacent lung showed the highest T cell clonality, higher than tumor, which suggests more focused antigenic responses in the adjacent lung. Higher blood T cell density associated with longer overall survival, while higher adjacent-lung clonality associated with shorter survival. Of the top 100 tumor clones, a median of around 57 were detected in paired uninvolved adjacent lung; around 27 were also among that lung's top 100. Because of the exploratory design, TCR variables were selected using unadjusted p-values without false-discovery rate correction.

This sequence uses TRBV28 and TRBJ2-2, with 8 bases aligning to TRBD1. This TCR came from a man aged 18 to 49 with stage I lung adenocarcinoma. This sample comprised peripheral blood, obtained before any cancer treatment. The bases are TGTGCCAGCAGTTTAGCCGGGACAGGGAACACCGGGGAGCTGTTTTTT. Its translation is CASSLAGTGNTGELFF.